This T cell receptor beta chain was recorded in a study of blood T cell repertoires in COVID-19. On the study more broadly: The origin of the acute and convalescent COVID-19 samples was the United States, Italy and Spain. Sources were T cells, B-cell-depleted T cells, or PBMCs; the material itself was cDNA or gDNA.

Germline assignment: CDR1 SNHLY and CDR2 FYNNEI. This CDR3 spans 9 amino acids. Trimming removed 6 bases at V and 14 bases at J, with 9 bases between. Methods used by the authors: For nucleated cells, counts were estimated from reference gene primer amplification. Only in-frame clones appear in the TCRdb table, and some are missing; sequencing was by immunoSEQ multiplex PCR. The V and J calls and the clone size are those of that table, but D and trimming were determined from the DNA. The sample lists tens of thousands of clones, about 79% occurring once. V usage is TRBV2 and J usage is TRBJ2-3; D unclear. The receptor comes from a man in his 70s with acute or convalescent COVID-19. Sequenced input: peripheral blood. Here the CDR3 DNA reads TGTGCCAGCAGCACACCGTGGTATTTT. It translates to CASSTPWYF.